The 8 T cell receptor beta chains in this list originate from one sample, sequenced in a study of shared clonotypes between healthy human individuals. Produced via immunoSEQ multiplex PCR; TCRdb's table is partial and in-frame only. This repertoire shows some 2.1 million clones, roughly 95% found once; its top ten account for approximately 1.7%. Naive CD8 cells lacked CD45RO, underwent positive selection for CCR7 and left out terminally differentiated effector memory CD45RA+ cells. Sequenced material: naive CD8+ T cells from PBMCs. These TCRs come from a man aged 18 to 30 in good health. Some clones in this sample may be carry-over from other donors' samples.

The V call is TRBV11-1, the J call TRBJ2-7; weak D call: TRBD1 (6 bases). The CDR3 runs to 15 residues. Germline V gene lookup returns CDR1 SGHAT and CDR2 FQDESV (reference sequence). Trimming stripped 6 bases from V and 4 bases from J, with 19 bases between. Here the CDR3 reads CASRGTGLPTYEQYF. The CDR3 nucleotides read TGTGCCAGCAGAGGAACAGGGCTCCCAACTTACGAGCAGTACTTC.

The chain carries TRBV28 and TRBJ2-3; TRBD2 might be the D (5 bases). There are 15 residues in the CDR3. V lost 5 bases and J 4 bases, leaving 16 bases between the germline ends. In germline, CDR1 is MDHEN, CDR2 SYDVKM. Written as DNA, the CDR3 is TGTGCCAGCAGTCCCCTAGGTGGGAGTCCAGATACGCAGTATTTT. Translating it yields CASSPLGGSPDTQYF.

The chain links TRBV4-1 to TRBJ2-3, with 8 bases that match TRBD1. Trimming took 4 bases from V and 6 from J; bases not matched to a gene: 9. Per germline, CDR1 MGHRA and CDR2 YSYEKL. The CDR3 runs 15 residues. The CDR3 nucleotides read TGCGCCAGCAGCCCCCGGGACAGGCCGAGGGATACGCAGTATTTT. Residues: CASSPRDRPRDTQYF.

This rearrangement joins TRBV13 to TRBJ2-2; tentative D call: TRBD1 (6 bases). The germline V gene has CDR1 PRHDT and CDR2 FYEKMQ (reference sequence). The CDR3 contains 15 residues. V was trimmed by 5 bases and J by 0 bases, leaving 10 bases between them. Here the CDR3 reads CASSMGHPNTGELFF. The CDR3 DNA follows: TGTGCCAGCAGCATGGGACACCCGAACACCGGGGAGCTGTTTTTT.

V is TRBV13 and J is TRBJ2-3; 7 positions match TRBD2. Looked up from germline, CDR1 is PRHDT and CDR2 is FYEKMQ (reference sequence). The CDR3 covers 17 residues. The ends lost 5 bases at V and 2 bases at J; junction bases unmatched: 13. In DNA, the CDR3 is TGTGCCAGCAGCCCCCGGGGTAGCGGGCGGACCACAGATACGCAGTATTTT. This gives the protein CASSPRGSGRTTDTQYF.

The V gene is TRBV14, the J gene TRBJ1-2; the D is unclear. The CDR3 is made up of 16 amino acids. Germline values: CDR1 SGHDN, CDR2 FVKESK. V was pared by 1 base and J by 4 bases, with 16 bases between. DNA for the CDR3: TGTGCCAGCAGCCAAGTTACCATTTCAGTCCCCTATGGCTACACCTTC. It codes for CASSQVTISVPYGYTF.

This CDR3 reads CASNKRDQSSQPQHF. CDR3 in DNA: TGTGCCAGCAACAAGAGGGACCAGAGCTCTCAGCCCCAGCATTTT. The chain carries TRBV6-1 and TRBJ1-5; D might be TRBD1 (5 bases). V lost 7 bases to trimming and J lost 6 bases, with 19 bases between them. Germline CDR1 MNHNS, CDR2 SASEGT. There are 15 residues in the CDR3.

V usage is TRBV7-3 and J usage is TRBJ2-1; tentatively, D is TRBD2 (5 bases). Per the germline V gene, CDR1 is SGHTA and CDR2 is FQGTGA. CDR3 length equals 14 residues. The germline V and J ends were trimmed by 1 base and 5 bases, with 9 bases remaining between them. DNA for the CDR3: TGTGCCAGCAGCTTAATTCGGGGAGACAATGAGCAGTTCTTC. This sequence encodes CASSLIRGDNEQFF.